Listed below are T cell receptor beta chains from one sample, sequenced in a study of identifying expanded T cells in peripheral blood. Generated by immunoSEQ multiplex PCR, the TCRdb table keeps only in-frame clones and is missing some. The table shows around 100,000 clones, with approximately 90% occurring only once. Sequenced: blood. These receptors originate from a person aged 18 to 70 in good health. Both conserved end residues are part of each CDR3. The D gene is left open where the match is weak. Not every row has a clone size; where given, it reads once, few, many or a size class.

D gene: -; clone size: -; V gene: TRBV19; J gene: TRBJ2-6; CDR3 protein: CASTKSWLRGMGGANVLTF; CDR3 DNA: TGTGCCAGTACCAAATCGTGGTTGCGAGGCATGGGCGGGGCCAACGTCCTGACTTTC
D gene: -; clone size: -; V gene: TRBV7-6; J gene: TRBJ1-1; CDR3 protein: CASSSAGNTEAFF; CDR3 DNA: TGTGCCAGCAGCTCCGCAGGGAACACTGAAGCTTTCTTT
D gene: -; clone size: -; V gene: TRBV13; J gene: TRBJ1-1; CDR3 protein: CASRLGMMNTEAFF; CDR3 DNA: TGTGCCAGCAGGTTAGGGATGATGAACACTGAAGCTTTCTTT
D gene: TRBD2; clone size: -; V gene: TRBV5-4; J gene: TRBJ2-7; CDR3 protein: CASSPGTSAYEQYF; CDR3 DNA: TGTGCCAGCAGCCCCGGGACTAGCGCCTACGAGCAGTACTTC
D gene: -; clone size: -; V gene: TRBV5-1; J gene: TRBJ1-1; CDR3 protein: CASSSGQNTEAFF; CDR3 DNA: TGCGCCAGCAGCTCGGGACAGAACACTGAAGCTTTCTTT
D gene: -; clone size: -; V gene: TRBV30; J gene: TRBJ2-7; CDR3 protein: CAWSVGGSHEQYF; CDR3 DNA: TGTGCCTGGAGTGTGGGGGGAAGTCACGAGCAGTACTTC
D gene: TRBD1; clone size: -; V gene: TRBV10-3; J gene: TRBJ1-6; CDR3 protein: CAISSGQGNNSPLHF; CDR3 DNA: TGTGCCATCAGTTCCGGACAGGGTAATAATTCACCCCTCCACTTT
D gene: TRBD2; clone size: -; V gene: TRBV7-2; J gene: TRBJ2-5; CDR3 protein: CASSLRASGTQETQYF; CDR3 DNA: TGTGCCAGCAGCCTCCGGGCTAGCGGGACCCAAGAGACCCAGTACTTC
D gene: -; clone size: -; V gene: TRBV27; J gene: TRBJ1-5; CDR3 protein: CASSLWPPGGGYSNQPQHF; CDR3 DNA: TGTGCCAGCAGTTTATGGCCCCCCGGGGGGGGATATAGCAATCAGCCCCAGCATTTT
D gene: -; clone size: -; V gene: TRBV29-1; J gene: TRBJ2-3; CDR3 protein: CSVPLRTDTQYF; CDR3 DNA: TGCAGCGTTCCCCTCCGCACAGATACGCAGTATTTT
D gene: -; clone size: -; V gene: TRBV5-4; J gene: TRBJ2-7; CDR3 protein: CASSLGQDHYEQYF; CDR3 DNA: TGTGCCAGCAGCTTGGGCCAGGACCACTACGAGCAGTACTTC
D gene: -; clone size: -; V gene: TRBV19; J gene: TRBJ2-7; CDR3 protein: CASSLRRKAYEQYF; CDR3 DNA: TGTGCCAGTAGTCTTAGACGGAAAGCCTACGAGCAGTACTTC
D gene: -; clone size: -; V gene: TRBV18; J gene: TRBJ1-5; CDR3 protein: CASSEGINQPQHF; CDR3 DNA: TGTGCCAGCTCAGAAGGAATCAATCAGCCCCAGCATTTT
D gene: -; clone size: -; V gene: TRBV7-2; J gene: TRBJ2-7; CDR3 protein: CASRSNYEQYF; CDR3 DNA: TGTGCCAGCAGATCCAACTACGAGCAGTACTTC
D gene: -; clone size: once; V gene: TRBV7-2; J gene: TRBJ2-3; CDR3 protein: CASSSRSLSTDTQYF; CDR3 DNA: TGTGCCAGCAGCTCGCGTTCACTGAGCACAGATACGCAGTATTTT
D gene: -; clone size: -; V gene: TRBV7-2; J gene: TRBJ2-3; CDR3 protein: CASSSPSVSEPDTQYF; CDR3 DNA: TGTGCCAGCAGCTCACCATCGGTCTCAGAGCCAGATACGCAGTATTTT
D gene: TRBD2; clone size: -; V gene: TRBV10-2; J gene: TRBJ2-7; CDR3 protein: CASTRTSGGPVGEQYF; CDR3 DNA: TGCGCCAGCACCAGGACTAGCGGGGGGCCGGTAGGGGAGCAGTACTTC
D gene: -; clone size: -; V gene: TRBV5-4; J gene: TRBJ2-3; CDR3 protein: CASSPQGSAGGTDTQYF; CDR3 DNA: TGTGCCAGCAGTCCTCAGGGGTCGGCAGGGGGCACAGATACGCAGTATTTT
D gene: -; clone size: -; V gene: TRBV9; J gene: TRBJ2-5; CDR3 protein: CASSVLGGQETQYF; CDR3 DNA: TGTGCCAGCAGCGTACTTGGGGGGCAAGAGACCCAGTACTTC
D gene: -; clone size: -; V gene: TRBV15; J gene: TRBJ2-3; CDR3 protein: CATSRVVITDTQYF; CDR3 DNA: TGTGCCACCAGCAGAGTAGTAATCACAGATACGCAGTATTTT
D gene: -; clone size: -; V gene: TRBV6-1; J gene: TRBJ2-2; CDR3 protein: CARGTNTGELFF; CDR3 DNA: TGTGCCAGGGGTACGAACACCGGGGAGCTGTTTTTT
D gene: -; clone size: -; V gene: TRBV28; J gene: TRBJ2-7; CDR3 protein: CASSLIGEDYEQYF; CDR3 DNA: TGTGCCAGCAGTTTAATAGGGGAAGATTACGAGCAGTACTTC
D gene: -; clone size: -; V gene: TRBV7-8; J gene: TRBJ1-5; CDR3 protein: CASSLGGGQPQHF; CDR3 DNA: TGTGCCAGCAGCTTAGGGGGAGGTCAGCCCCAGCATTTT
D gene: -; clone size: -; V gene: TRBV6-5; J gene: TRBJ2-1; CDR3 protein: CASSSLGGHNEQFF; CDR3 DNA: TGTGCCAGCAGTTCCCTGGGGGGACACAATGAGCAGTTCTTC
D gene: -; clone size: -; V gene: TRBV5-1; J gene: TRBJ1-5; CDR3 protein: CASSLGIGSNQPQHF; CDR3 DNA: TGCGCCAGCAGCTTGGGAATCGGGTCAAATCAGCCCCAGCATTTT
D gene: TRBD2; clone size: -; V gene: TRBV11-2; J gene: TRBJ2-3; CDR3 protein: CASSLVLALDTQYF; CDR3 DNA: TGTGCCAGCAGCTTAGTACTAGCGCTAGATACGCAGTATTTT
D gene: -; clone size: few; V gene: TRBV10-2; J gene: TRBJ1-1; CDR3 protein: CASSVEVAEAFF; CDR3 DNA: TGCGCCAGCAGTGTTGAGGTGGCTGAAGCTTTCTTT
D gene: TRBD1; clone size: -; V gene: TRBV4-1; J gene: TRBJ1-5; CDR3 protein: CASSPTGIRGLNQPQHF; CDR3 DNA: TGCGCCAGCAGCCCGACAGGGATTAGGGGATTGAATCAGCCCCAGCATTTT
D gene: TRBD1; clone size: -; V gene: TRBV4-3; J gene: TRBJ1-2; CDR3 protein: CASSQSTGGYGYTF; CDR3 DNA: TGCGCCAGCAGCCAATCGACAGGGGGCTATGGCTACACCTTC
D gene: -; clone size: -; V gene: TRBV2; J gene: TRBJ1-1; CDR3 protein: CASRGTEAFF; CDR3 DNA: TGTGCCAGCAGGGGCACTGAAGCTTTCTTT
D gene: -; clone size: -; V gene: TRBV5-6; J gene: TRBJ1-4; CDR3 protein: CASSWGLYNEKLFF; CDR3 DNA: TGTGCCAGCAGCTGGGGACTGTATAATGAAAAACTGTTTTTT
D gene: TRBD1; clone size: once; V gene: TRBV30; J gene: TRBJ2-3; CDR3 protein: CAGRDRGTDTQYF; CDR3 DNA: TGTGCCGGACGGGACAGAGGCACAGATACGCAGTATTTT
D gene: -; clone size: -; V gene: TRBV5-1; J gene: TRBJ2-5; CDR3 protein: CASSVGQFQETQYF; CDR3 DNA: TGCGCCAGCAGCGTCGGACAATTCCAAGAGACCCAGTACTTC
D gene: -; clone size: -; V gene: TRBV18; J gene: TRBJ1-4; CDR3 protein: CASSPGTSGREKLFF; CDR3 DNA: TGTGCCAGCTCACCAGGGACATCCGGGAGGGAAAAACTGTTTTTT